This T cell receptor beta chain was observed in a study of Graves' ophthalmopathy and Graves' hyperthyroidism. Many counts were recorded for this clonotype. The TCR beta CDR3 regions underwent amplification from RNA transcripts. First-round RT-PCR with HTBI primers preceded a second-round multiplex PCR. TCRdb fed the multiplex PCR reads into MiXCR, producing one record per CDR3 protein. The sample records 500,000 to 700,000 distinct CDR3 sequences, 35% to 40% being singletons. Trimming removed 6 bases from V and 4 bases from J; junction bases left unmatched: 4. This CDR3 is 13 amino acids long. The receptor comes from an adult man with Graves' hyperthyroidism. The V gene is TRBV12-3 or TRBV12-4, the J gene TRBJ2-5, with TRBD2 matching 8 bases. Sequenced material: peripheral blood or thyroid tissue (not recorded which). The CDR3 protein is CASSLRGGETQYF. The CDR3 DNA reads TGTGCCAGCAGCTTACGGGGGGGAGAGACCCAGTACTTC.